Below are 5 T cell receptor beta chains sequenced from a single sample in a study of blood T cell repertoires in COVID-19. Clones were sequenced by immunoSEQ multiplex PCR, and TCRdb holds only the in-frame ones, with some missing. The table includes approximately 340,000 clones, about 89% detected once. The sample comprised PBMCs or T cells enriched from blood (not recorded which). These receptors were collected from a woman in her 40s who had been exposed to COVID-19.

This sequence joins TRBV7-9 and TRBJ1-2; D ambiguous. Germline V CDR1 and CDR2: SEHNR, FQNEAQ (reference sequence). The CDR3 loop spans 14 amino acids. Trimming removed 1 base at V and 1 base at J, with 7 bases between. The CDR3 sequence: CASSLVGSNYGYTF. CDR3 DNA sequence: TGTGCCAGCAGCTTAGTGGGCAGTAACTATGGCTACACCTTC.

The chain carries TRBV4-1 and TRBJ2-3, with 7 bases fitting TRBD1. Germline V CDR1 and CDR2: MGHRA, YSYEKL. This CDR3 is built from 14 residues. V trimming: 2 bases; J trimming: 4 bases; junction bases outside the gene matches: 3. CDR3 sequence: CASSQSDRADTQYF. Written as DNA, the CDR3 is TGCGCCAGCAGCCAATCAGACAGGGCAGATACGCAGTATTTT.

This clone was detected only a few times. The chain recombines TRBV10-1 with TRBJ2-1; 12 nucleotides line up with TRBD2. Germline V gene data show CDR1 as WNHNN and CDR2 as SYGVQD (reference sequence). This CDR3 region has 14 residues. J gave up 10 bases and V 5 bases, and 6 bases lay outside the gene matches. CDR3 sequence reads: CASSMTSGSHEQFF. The CDR3 region has the DNA TGCGCCAGCAGTATGACTAGCGGGAGTCACGAGCAGTTCTTC.

The rearrangement links TRBV30 to TRBJ1-2; 11 positions match TRBD1. The germline CDR1 and CDR2 sequences are GTSNPN and SVGIG (reference sequence). There are 15 residues in the CDR3. Trimming cost V 0 bases and J 7 bases; bases outside gene matches: 7. CDR3 region: CAWSVLEGQGGGYTF. The CDR3 coding sequence is TGTGCCTGGAGTGTACTGGAGGGACAGGGGGGTGGCTACACCTTC.

The chain couples TRBV6-5 to TRBJ2-7; a weak D match, TRBD1 (5 bases). Per germline, CDR1 MNHEY and CDR2 SVGAGI. The V gene lost 10 bases and the J gene lost 7 bases, with 11 bases spanning the gap. The CDR3 is made up of 10 amino acids. CDR3 nucleotide sequence: TGTGCCACAGGGCGTGGAGAGCAGTACTTC. Protein: CATGRGEQYF.